Presented here are 8 T cell receptor beta chains from one specimen sequenced in a study of a mutant IDH1 vaccine in newly diagnosed glioma. Time point denoted: week 47, end of study. In the vaccine, a single dose held 300 ug of the mutant IDH1 20-mer peptide, along with topical imiquimod. The antigens for these receptors are not known. This table comes from immunoSEQ multiplex PCR, and its TCRdb copy is limited to in-frame clones, with some not included. The profile shows 50,000 to 65,000 clones, roughly 87% of them singletons. The starting material was PBMCs, obtained from a glioma patient whose treatment included an IDH1 peptide vaccine. Source of these receptors: a woman aged 45-59 years with glioma.

The chain uses TRBV5-1 and TRBJ1-5; 10 positions agree with TRBD1. Per the germline V gene, CDR1 is SGHRS and CDR2 is YFSETQ. The CDR3 has 14 residues. J was trimmed by 5 bases and V by 3 bases; bases with no gene match: 2. The CDR3 nucleotides are TGCGCCAGCAGCTCCGGACAGGGGGATCAGCCCCAGCATTTT. Amino acid sequence: CASSSGQGDQPQHF. Full variable domain (remainder filled in from reference TRBV5-1 and TRBJ1-5): KAGVTQTPRYLIKTRGQQVTLSCSPISGHRSVSWYQQTPGQGLQFLFEYFSETQRNKGNFPGRFSGRQFSNSRSEMNVSTLELGDSALYLCASSSGQGDQPQHFGDGTRLSIL.

V is TRBV5-1 and J is TRBJ1-2; D is uncertain. Germline assignment: CDR1 SGHRS and CDR2 YFSETQ. Between the trimmed V and J ends, which lost 3 bases and 3 bases, there was a span of 9 bases. The CDR3 runs 13 residues. CDR3 in amino acids: CASSSGRDYGYTF. The CDR3, as DNA: TGCGCCAGCAGCTCCGGACGAGACTATGGCTACACCTTC.

This chain uses TRBV5-4 with TRBJ2-3; either TRBD1 or TRBD2 may supply D (6 bases each). Looked up from germline, CDR1 is SGHNT and CDR2 is YYREEE (reference sequence). Trimming removed 9 bases at V and 6 bases at J, with 17 bases between. The CDR3 has 13 amino acids. The DNA for the CDR3 is TGTGCCACCGGTAGGGGGGAGTTTGATACGCAGTATTTT. It encodes CATGRGEFDTQYF.

In DNA, the CDR3 is TGTGCCAGCAGCCCAACCAGGGGTGAGACAGATACGCAGTATTTT. Amino acids: CASSPTRGETDTQYF. The gene calls are TRBV7-9 and TRBJ2-3; weak D call: TRBD1 (6 bases). The CDR3 has 15 amino acids. Germline assignment: CDR1 SEHNR and CDR2 FQNEAQ (reference sequence). V was shortened by 5 bases and J by 3 bases, with 15 bases between the two germline ends.

V gene TRBV7-6 combines with J gene TRBJ2-7, with 9 bases aligning to TRBD1. The length of the CDR3 is 16 residues. Germline V gene lookup returns CDR1 SGHVS and CDR2 FNYEAQ. J lost 5 bases, V lost 5 bases, and 13 bases had no gene match. CDR3 amino acids: CASSRNAGTGSHEQYF. The CDR3 region has the DNA TGTGCCAGCAGCCGGAATGCAGGGACAGGGTCCCACGAGCAGTACTTC.

The chain combines TRBV7-8 with TRBJ1-5; 9 bases are shared with TRBD1. The CDR3 is made up of 17 amino acids. From germline, CDR1 is SGHVS and CDR2 FQNEAQ. V dropped 6 bases and J dropped 1; count of bases not matched to a gene: 10. CDR3 region: CASSMGTGLNSNQPQHF. In DNA form, the CDR3 reads TGTGCCAGCAGTATGGGGACAGGGTTGAACAGCAATCAGCCCCAGCATTTT. Based on the CDR3 plus reference TRBV7-8 and TRBJ1-5, the full variable domain is GAGVSQSPRYKVAKRGQDVALRCDPISGHVSLFWYQQALGQGPEFLTYFQNEAQLDKSGLPSDRFFAERPEGSVSTLKIQRTQQEDSAVYLCASSMGTGLNSNQPQHFGDGTRLSIL.

This clone was observed a single time. This chain connects TRBV5-1 to TRBJ2-7; a weak D match, TRBD1 (5 bases). V was trimmed by 0 bases and J by 2 bases, leaving 12 bases between them. Per the germline V gene, CDR1 is SGHRS and CDR2 is YFSETQ. This CDR3 region has 15 residues. In DNA, the CDR3 is TGCGCCAGCAGCTTGGTCGGCAGGGTGGCCTACGAGCAGTACTTC. Amino acid sequence: CASSLVGRVAYEQYF. The variable domain in full, completed from reference TRBV5-1 and TRBJ2-7, reads KAGVTQTPRYLIKTRGQQVTLSCSPISGHRSVSWYQQTPGQGLQFLFEYFSETQRNKGNFPGRFSGRQFSNSRSEMNVSTLELGDSALYLCASSLVGRVAYEQYFGPGTRLTVT.

A word on this clone: The junction shows a germline mismatch at one end, possibly a read error. The V and J genes are TRBV5-6 and TRBJ2-7; 8 bases are a match to TRBD2. The CDR3 extends over 12 amino acids. Germline V gene data show CDR1 as SGHDT and CDR2 as YYEEEE. In DNA, the CDR3 is TGTGCCAGCAGCTTGGCCAATACAGCGGGGGATTTC. Protein: CASSLANTAGDF.